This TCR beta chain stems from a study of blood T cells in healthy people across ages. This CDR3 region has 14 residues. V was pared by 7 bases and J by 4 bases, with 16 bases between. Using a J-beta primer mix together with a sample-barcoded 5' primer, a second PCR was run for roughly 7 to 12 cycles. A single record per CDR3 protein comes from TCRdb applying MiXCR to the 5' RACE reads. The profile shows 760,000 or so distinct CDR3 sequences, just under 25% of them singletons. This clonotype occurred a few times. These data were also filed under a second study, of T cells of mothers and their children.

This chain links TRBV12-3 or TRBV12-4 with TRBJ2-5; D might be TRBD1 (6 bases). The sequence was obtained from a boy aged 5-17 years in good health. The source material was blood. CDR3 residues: CASKAGVGRETQYF. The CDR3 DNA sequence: TGTGCCAGCAAGGCAGGGGTTGGCAGAGAGACCCAGTACTTC.